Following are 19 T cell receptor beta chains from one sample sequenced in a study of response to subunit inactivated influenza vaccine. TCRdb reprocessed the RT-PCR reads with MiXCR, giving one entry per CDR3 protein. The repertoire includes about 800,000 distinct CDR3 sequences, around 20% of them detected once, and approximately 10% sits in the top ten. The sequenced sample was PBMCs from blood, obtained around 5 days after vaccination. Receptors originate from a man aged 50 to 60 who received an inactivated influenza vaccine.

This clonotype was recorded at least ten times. CDR3 DNA sequence: TGTGCCAGCAGTTCCAGCGGGGTGACCTCCTACAATGAGCAGTTCTTC. This gives the protein CASSSSGVTSYNEQFF. The chain couples TRBV27 to TRBJ2-1, with 7 bases lining up with TRBD2. The CDR3 extends over 16 amino acids. The V and J ends lost 4 bases and 0 bases, in that order; junction bases with no gene match: 6. From germline, CDR1 is MNHEY and CDR2 SMNVEV (reference sequence).

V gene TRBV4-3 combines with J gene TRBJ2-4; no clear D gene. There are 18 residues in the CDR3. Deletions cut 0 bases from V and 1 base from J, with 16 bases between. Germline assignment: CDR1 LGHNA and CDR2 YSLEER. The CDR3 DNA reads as TGCGCCAGCAGCCAAGATGATCAGGTCCACTTGGCCAAAAACATTCAGTACTTC. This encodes CASSQDDQVHLAKNIQYF.

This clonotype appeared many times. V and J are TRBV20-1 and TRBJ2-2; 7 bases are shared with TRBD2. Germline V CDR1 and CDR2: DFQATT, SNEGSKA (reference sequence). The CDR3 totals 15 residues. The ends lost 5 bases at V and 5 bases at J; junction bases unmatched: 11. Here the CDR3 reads CSARRGGSQTGELFF. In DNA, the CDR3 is TGCAGTGCTCGTAGGGGAGGGTCTCAGACCGGGGAGCTGTTTTTT.

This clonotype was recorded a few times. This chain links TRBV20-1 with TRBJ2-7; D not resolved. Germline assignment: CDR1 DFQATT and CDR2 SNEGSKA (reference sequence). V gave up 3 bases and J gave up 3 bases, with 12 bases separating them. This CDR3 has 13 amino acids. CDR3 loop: CSARRGVNYEQYF. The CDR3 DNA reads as TGCAGTGCTAGGCGCGGCGTTAACTACGAGCAGTACTTC.

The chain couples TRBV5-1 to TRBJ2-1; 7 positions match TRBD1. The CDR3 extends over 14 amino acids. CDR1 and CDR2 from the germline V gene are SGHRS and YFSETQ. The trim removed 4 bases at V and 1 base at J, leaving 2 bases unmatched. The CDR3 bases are TGCGCCAGCAGCATGGGACAGTCCTACAATGAGCAGTTCTTC. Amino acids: CASSMGQSYNEQFF.

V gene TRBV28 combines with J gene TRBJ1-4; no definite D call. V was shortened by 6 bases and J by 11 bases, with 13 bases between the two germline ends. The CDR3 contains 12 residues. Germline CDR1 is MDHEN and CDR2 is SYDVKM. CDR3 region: CASSPSFWKLFF. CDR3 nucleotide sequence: TGTGCCAGCAGCCCATCCTTTTGGAAACTGTTTTTT.

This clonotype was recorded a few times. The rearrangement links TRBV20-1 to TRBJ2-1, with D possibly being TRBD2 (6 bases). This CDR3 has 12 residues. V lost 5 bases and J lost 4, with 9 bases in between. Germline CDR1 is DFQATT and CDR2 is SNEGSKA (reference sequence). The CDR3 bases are TGCAGTGCTTGGGACTCGTACAATGAGCAGTTCTTC. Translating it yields CSAWDSYNEQFF.

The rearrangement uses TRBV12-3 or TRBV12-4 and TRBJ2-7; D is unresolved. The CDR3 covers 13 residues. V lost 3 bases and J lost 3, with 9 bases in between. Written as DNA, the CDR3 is TGTGCCAGCAGTTTCGATACCCACTACGAGCAGTACTTC. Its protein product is CASSFDTHYEQYF.

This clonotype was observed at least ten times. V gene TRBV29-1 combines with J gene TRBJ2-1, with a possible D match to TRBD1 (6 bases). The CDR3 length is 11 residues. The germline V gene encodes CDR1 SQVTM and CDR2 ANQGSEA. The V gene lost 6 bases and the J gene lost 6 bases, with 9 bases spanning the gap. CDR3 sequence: CSVVRGNEQFF. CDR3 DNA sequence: TGCAGCGTAGTCAGGGGCAATGAGCAGTTCTTC.

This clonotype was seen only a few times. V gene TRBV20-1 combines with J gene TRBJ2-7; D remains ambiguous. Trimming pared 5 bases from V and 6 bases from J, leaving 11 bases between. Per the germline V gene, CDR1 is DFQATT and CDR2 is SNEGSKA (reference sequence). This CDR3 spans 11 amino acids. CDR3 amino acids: CSAHSNSEQYF. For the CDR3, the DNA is TGCAGTGCTCATAGCAACAGCGAGCAGTACTTC.

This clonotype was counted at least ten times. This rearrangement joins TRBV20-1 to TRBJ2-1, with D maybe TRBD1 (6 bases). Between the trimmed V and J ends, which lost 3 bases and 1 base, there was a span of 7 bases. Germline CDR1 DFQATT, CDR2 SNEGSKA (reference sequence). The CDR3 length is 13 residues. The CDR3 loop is CSASRGSYNEQFF. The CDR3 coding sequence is TGCAGTGCTAGCAGGGGTTCCTACAATGAGCAGTTCTTC.

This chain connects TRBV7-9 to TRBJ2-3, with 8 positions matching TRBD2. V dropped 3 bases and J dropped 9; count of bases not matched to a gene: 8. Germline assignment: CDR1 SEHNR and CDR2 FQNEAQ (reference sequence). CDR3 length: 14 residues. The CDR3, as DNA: TGTGCCAGCAGCTTTGTTTACCCGGGAGGGACGCAGTATTTT. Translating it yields CASSFVYPGGTQYF.

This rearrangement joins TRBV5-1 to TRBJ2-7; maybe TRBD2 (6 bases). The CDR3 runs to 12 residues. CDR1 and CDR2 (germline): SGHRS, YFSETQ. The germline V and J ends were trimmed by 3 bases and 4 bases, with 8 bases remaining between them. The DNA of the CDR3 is TGCGCCAGCAGCTGGGACTGGTACGAGCAGTACTTC. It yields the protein CASSWDWYEQYF.

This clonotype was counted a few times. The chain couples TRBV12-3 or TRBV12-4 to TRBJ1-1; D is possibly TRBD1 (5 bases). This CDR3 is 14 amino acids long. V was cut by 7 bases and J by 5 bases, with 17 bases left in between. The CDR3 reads CASTPGTDRTEAFF. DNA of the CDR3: TGTGCCAGCACCCCAGGGACGGATAGAACTGAAGCTTTCTTT.

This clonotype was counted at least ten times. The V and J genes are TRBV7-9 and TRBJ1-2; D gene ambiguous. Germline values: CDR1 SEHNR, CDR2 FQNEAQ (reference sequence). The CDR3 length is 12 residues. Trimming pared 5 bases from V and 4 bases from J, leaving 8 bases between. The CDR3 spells CASSLDGYGYTF. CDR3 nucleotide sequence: TGTGCCAGCAGCCTCGACGGCTATGGCTACACCTTC.

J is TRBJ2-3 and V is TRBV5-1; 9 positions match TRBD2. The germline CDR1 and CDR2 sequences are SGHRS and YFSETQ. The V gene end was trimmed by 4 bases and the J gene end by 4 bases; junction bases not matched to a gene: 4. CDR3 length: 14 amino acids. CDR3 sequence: CASSVSSGADTQYF. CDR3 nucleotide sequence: TGCGCCAGCAGCGTCTCTAGCGGGGCAGATACGCAGTATTTT. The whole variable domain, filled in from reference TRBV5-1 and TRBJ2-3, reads KAGVTQTPRYLIKTRGQQVTLSCSPISGHRSVSWYQQTPGQGLQFLFEYFSETQRNKGNFPGRFSGRQFSNSRSEMNVSTLELGDSALYLCASSVSSGADTQYFGPGTRLTVL.

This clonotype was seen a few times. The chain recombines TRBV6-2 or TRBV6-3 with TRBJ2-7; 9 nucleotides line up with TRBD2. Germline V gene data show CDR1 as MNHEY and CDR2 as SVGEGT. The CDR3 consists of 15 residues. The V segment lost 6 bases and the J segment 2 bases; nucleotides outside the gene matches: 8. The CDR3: CASRGASGTPYEQYF. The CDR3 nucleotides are TGTGCCAGCAGGGGGGCTAGCGGGACCCCCTACGAGCAGTACTTC.

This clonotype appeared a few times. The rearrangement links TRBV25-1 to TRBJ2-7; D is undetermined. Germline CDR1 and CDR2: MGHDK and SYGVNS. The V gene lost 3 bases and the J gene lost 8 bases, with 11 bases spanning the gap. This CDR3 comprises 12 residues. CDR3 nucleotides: TGTGCCAGCAGTGAGGGAAGGGCCAAGCAGTACTTC. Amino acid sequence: CASSEGRAKQYF.

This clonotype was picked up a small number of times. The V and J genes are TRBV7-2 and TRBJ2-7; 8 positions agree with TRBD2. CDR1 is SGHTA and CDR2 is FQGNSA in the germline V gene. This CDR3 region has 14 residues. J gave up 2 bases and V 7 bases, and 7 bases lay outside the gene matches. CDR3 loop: CASKKSGLAYEQYF. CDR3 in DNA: TGTGCCAGCAAAAAGTCGGGACTAGCCTACGAGCAGTACTTC.